This section outlines one TCR beta chain sequence together with its context. The CDR3 sequence is 15 residues long. Germline loops: CDR1 LGHDT, CDR2 YNNKEL (reference sequence). V was cut by 6 bases and J by 5 bases, with 19 bases left in between. This sample is part of a study of blood T cell repertoires in COVID-19. Study summary: Whether acute or convalescent, the COVID-19 samples came from the United States, Italy and Spain. In each case, the material was cDNA or gDNA derived from T cells, B-cell-depleted T cells, or PBMCs.

In the original workflow: It was from reference gene primer amplification that nucleated cell counts were estimated. Repertoires were generated with immunoSEQ multiplex PCR, while TCRdb's copy carries only in-frame clones and drops some. D and trimming were read from the DNA, whereas the V and J calls and clone size are those reported in that table. Of 150,000 to 200,000 clones listed, 88% are singletons. The clonotype comes from a man aged 40-55 years with active or convalescent COVID-19. The V gene is TRBV3-1 (or the pseudogene TRBV3-2), the J gene TRBJ1-2; D is perhaps TRBD1 (5 bases). The sequenced material came from peripheral blood. CDR3: CASSHQNSGTYGYTF. In DNA, the CDR3 is TGTGCCAGCAGTCACCAAAACTCCGGGACTTATGGCTACACCTTC.